The source of this T cell receptor beta chain is a study of early T cells in non-severe SARS-CoV-2 infection. On the study more broadly: Chains were unpaired, as sequencing was done on bulk RNA from unsorted whole blood.

This clonotype turned up a few times. Its cognate antigen is unknown. This CDR3 comprises 18 residues. The V gene's germline CDR1 is SGHNT and CDR2 YENEEA. With 4 bases clipped from V and 4 bases from J, the junction kept 13 bases outside the gene matches. In the library, individual cDNA molecules carried attached unique molecular identifiers. From the 5' RACE reads, TCRdb called clonotypes with MiXCR, one entry per CDR3 protein. The sample holds 70,000 to 85,000 distinct CDR3 sequences, approximately 12% seen once. Whole-study findings and limits: Private and CD4 specificities were missed by VDJdb matching, skewed to anti-spike CD8.

The sample was whole blood. The source is an adult who was a healthcare worker with PCR-confirmed SARS-CoV-2 infection or an uninfected control (not recorded which). The chain has TRBV11-3 and TRBJ2-5; 12 bases match TRBD2. CDR3 amino acids: CASSSRHSTSGRGETQYF. The CDR3 nucleotides are TGTGCCAGCAGCTCCCGACACTCGACTAGCGGGAGAGGAGAGACCCAGTACTTC.